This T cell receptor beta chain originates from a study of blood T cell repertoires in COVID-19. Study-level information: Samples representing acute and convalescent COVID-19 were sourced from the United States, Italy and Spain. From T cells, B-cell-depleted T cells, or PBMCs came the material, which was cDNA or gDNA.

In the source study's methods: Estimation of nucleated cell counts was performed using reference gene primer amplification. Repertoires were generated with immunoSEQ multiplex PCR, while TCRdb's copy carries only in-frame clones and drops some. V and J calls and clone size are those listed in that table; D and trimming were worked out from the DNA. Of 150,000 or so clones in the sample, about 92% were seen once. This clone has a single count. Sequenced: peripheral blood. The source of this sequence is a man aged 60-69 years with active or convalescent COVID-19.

In nucleotides, the CDR3 is TGTGCCAGCAGTGAAGGTTACACCCCAACTAATGAAAAACTGTTTTTT. Amino acids: CASSEGYTPTNEKLFF. V is TRBV6-1 and J is TRBJ1-4; D remains ambiguous. CDR3 length: 16 residues. V lost 1 base and J 0 bases, leaving 9 bases between the germline ends. Per germline, CDR1 MNHNS and CDR2 SASEGT.